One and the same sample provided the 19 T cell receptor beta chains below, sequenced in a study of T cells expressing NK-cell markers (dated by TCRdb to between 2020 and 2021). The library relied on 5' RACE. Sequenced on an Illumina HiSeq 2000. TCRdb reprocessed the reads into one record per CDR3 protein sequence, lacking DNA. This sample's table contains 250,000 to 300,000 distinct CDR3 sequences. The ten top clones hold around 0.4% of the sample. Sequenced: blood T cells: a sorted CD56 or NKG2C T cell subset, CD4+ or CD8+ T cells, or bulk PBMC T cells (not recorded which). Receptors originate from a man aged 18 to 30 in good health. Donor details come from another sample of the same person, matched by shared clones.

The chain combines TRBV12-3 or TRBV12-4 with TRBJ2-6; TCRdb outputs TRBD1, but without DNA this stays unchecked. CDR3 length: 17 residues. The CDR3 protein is CASSHSTGRSGANVLTF.

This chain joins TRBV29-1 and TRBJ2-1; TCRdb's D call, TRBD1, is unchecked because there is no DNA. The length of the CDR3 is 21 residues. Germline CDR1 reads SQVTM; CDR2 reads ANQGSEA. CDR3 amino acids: CSVGFPDRGFSGRKGYNEQFF.

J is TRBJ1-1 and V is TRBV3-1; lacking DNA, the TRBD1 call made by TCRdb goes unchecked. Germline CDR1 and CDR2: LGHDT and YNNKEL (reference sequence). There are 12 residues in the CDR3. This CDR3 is CASSQVPGEAFF. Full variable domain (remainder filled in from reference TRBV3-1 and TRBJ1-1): DTAVSQTPKYLVTQMGNDKSIKCEQNLGHDTMYWYKQDSKKFLKIMFSYNNKELIINETVPNRFSPKSPDKAHLNLHINSLELGDSAVYFCASSQVPGEAFFGQGTRLTVV.

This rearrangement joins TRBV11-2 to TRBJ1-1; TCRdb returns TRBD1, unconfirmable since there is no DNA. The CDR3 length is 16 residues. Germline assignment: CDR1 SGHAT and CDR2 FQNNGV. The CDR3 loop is CASSLDRGAGLTEAFF.

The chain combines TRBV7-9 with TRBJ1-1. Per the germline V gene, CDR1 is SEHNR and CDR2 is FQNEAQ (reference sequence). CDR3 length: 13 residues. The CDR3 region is CASSFAQPAEAFF.

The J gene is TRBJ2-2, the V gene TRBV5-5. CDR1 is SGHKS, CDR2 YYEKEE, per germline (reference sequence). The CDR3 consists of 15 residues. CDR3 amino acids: CASSLAGSVTGELFF. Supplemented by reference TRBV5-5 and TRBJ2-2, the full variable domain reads DAGVTQSPTHLIKTRGQQVTLRCSPISGHKSVSWYQQVLGQGPQFIFQYYEKEERGRGNFPDRFSARQFPNYSSELNVNALLLGDSALYLCASSLAGSVTGELFFGEGSRLTVL.

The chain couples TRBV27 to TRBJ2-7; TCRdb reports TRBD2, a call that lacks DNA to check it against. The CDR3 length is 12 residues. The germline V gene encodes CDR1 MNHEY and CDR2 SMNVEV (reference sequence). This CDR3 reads CASSLSGSFQYF.

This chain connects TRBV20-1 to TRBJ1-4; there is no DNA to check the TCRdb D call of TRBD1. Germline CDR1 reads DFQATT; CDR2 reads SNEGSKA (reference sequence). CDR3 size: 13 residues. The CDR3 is CSAIRDRAGKLFF.

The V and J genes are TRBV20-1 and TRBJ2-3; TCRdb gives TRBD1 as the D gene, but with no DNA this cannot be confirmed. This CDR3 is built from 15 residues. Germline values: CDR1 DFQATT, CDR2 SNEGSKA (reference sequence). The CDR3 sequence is CSAQTGTAPADTQYF.

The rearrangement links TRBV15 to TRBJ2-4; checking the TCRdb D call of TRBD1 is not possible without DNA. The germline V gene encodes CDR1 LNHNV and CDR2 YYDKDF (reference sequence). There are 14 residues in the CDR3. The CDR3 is CATSRSGGWNIQYF.

CDR3 protein: CASSPRTGDTEAFF. The V call is TRBV6-2 or TRBV6-3, the J call TRBJ1-1; TCRdb proposes TRBD1, but this gene call is untestable without DNA. The CDR3 runs to 14 residues. CDR1 MNHEY and CDR2 SVGEGT come from the germline V gene.

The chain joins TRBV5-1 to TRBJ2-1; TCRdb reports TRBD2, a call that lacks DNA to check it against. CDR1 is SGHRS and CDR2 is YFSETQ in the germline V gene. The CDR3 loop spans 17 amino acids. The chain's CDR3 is CASLTDPRTSGSNEQFF.

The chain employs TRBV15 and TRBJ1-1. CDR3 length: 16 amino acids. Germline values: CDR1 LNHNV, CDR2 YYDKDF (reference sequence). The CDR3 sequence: CATTPSRSGRDTEAFF.

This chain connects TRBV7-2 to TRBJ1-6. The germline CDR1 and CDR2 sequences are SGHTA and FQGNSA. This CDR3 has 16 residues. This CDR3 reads CASRPGGTVRNSPLHF.

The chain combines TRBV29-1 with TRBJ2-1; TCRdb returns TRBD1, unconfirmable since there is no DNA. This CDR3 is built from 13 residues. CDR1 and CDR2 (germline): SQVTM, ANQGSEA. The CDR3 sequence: CSGRGTQDHEQFF.

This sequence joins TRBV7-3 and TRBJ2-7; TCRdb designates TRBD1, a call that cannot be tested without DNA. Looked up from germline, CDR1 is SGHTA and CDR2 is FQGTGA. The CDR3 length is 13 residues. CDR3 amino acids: CASSLDREGEQYF.

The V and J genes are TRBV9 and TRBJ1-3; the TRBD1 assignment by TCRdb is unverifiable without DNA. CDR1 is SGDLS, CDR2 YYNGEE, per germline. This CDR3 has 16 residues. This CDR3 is CASSEFHRAGGNTIYF.

The CDR3 sequence: CASSRTGGGNEKLFF. J is TRBJ1-4 and V is TRBV7-2. The CDR3 contains 15 residues. Germline loops: CDR1 SGHTA, CDR2 FQGNSA.

CDR3: CASSEVRGVGDTQYF. The V gene is TRBV25-1, the J gene TRBJ2-3; the TCRdb call, TRBD2, lacks DNA for checking. This CDR3 is built from 15 residues. The V gene's germline CDR1 is MGHDK and CDR2 SYGVNS. The full variable domain, in which reference TRBV25-1 and TRBJ2-3 provide the parts outside the CDR3, is EADIYQTPRYLVIGTGKKITLECSQTMGHDKMYWYQQDPGMELHLIHYSYGVNSTEKGDLSSESTVSRIRTEHFPLTLESARPSHTSQYLCASSEVRGVGDTQYFGPGTRLTVL.